These 28 T cell receptor beta chains were all obtained from the same sample, sequenced in a study of identical twins. TCRdb itself ran the 5' RACE reads through MiXCR, one entry per CDR3 protein. In the table there are hundreds of thousands of distinct CDR3 sequences, around 8.1% of which are singletons. These records were also assigned to another study, of yellow fever vaccine responses in identical twins.

The sequenced sample was memory (CD45RO+) T cells sorted from blood. These receptors originate from a woman under 30 in good health.

The rearrangement uses TRBV6-2 or TRBV6-3 and TRBJ1-1, with 9 bases aligning to TRBD1. This CDR3 comprises 16 residues. The junction had 8 bases not matched to a gene; V was cut back by 5 bases and J by 1 base. Germline CDR1 is MNHEY and CDR2 is SVGEGT. The CDR3, as DNA: TGTGCCAGCAGTCCTTGGACAGGGGCTTCGAACACTGAAGCTTTCTTT. It yields the protein CASSPWTGASNTEAFF.

This clonotype was recorded at least ten times. This rearrangement joins TRBV20-1 to TRBJ1-1, with D unclear. The V end lost 5 bases, the J end lost 4 bases, and 17 bases lay between the germline ends. CDR3 length: 14 residues. Germline V gene lookup returns CDR1 DFQATT and CDR2 SNEGSKA (reference sequence). The CDR3 DNA follows: TGCAGTGCTCGAAGAGAGGGCAGTTCCACTGAAGCTTTCTTT. It codes for CSARREGSSTEAFF.

This clonotype was counted only a few times. V gene TRBV5-1 combines with J gene TRBJ2-5; tentative D call: TRBD2 (5 bases). V was shortened by 0 bases and J by 3 bases, with 9 bases between the two germline ends. Germline loops: CDR1 SGHRS, CDR2 YFSETQ. The CDR3 covers 14 residues. The CDR3 coding sequence is TGCGCCAGCAGCTTGGCCGTCGGGGAAGAGACCCAGTACTTC. It encodes CASSLAVGEETQYF.

This clonotype has ten or more counts. This chain joins TRBV7-8 and TRBJ1-3; D unclear. Germline CDR1 and CDR2: SGHVS and FQNEAQ. The ends were cut back, 3 bases at V and 0 bases at J, with 12 bases in the middle. The CDR3 length is 16 residues. The CDR3 loop is CASSLSTPFSGNTIYF. The CDR3 region has the DNA TGTGCCAGCAGCTTGAGCACGCCTTTCTCTGGAAACACCATATATTTT.

CDR3 loop: CASSRATDRETQYF. The DNA of the CDR3 is TGTGCCAGCTCACGGGCGACAGACCGAGAGACCCAGTACTTC. The chain combines TRBV18 with TRBJ2-5, with TRBD1 as a possible D gene (5 bases). The V gene's germline CDR1 is KGHSH and CDR2 LQKENI. This CDR3 comprises 14 residues. With 4 bases removed from V and 4 bases from J, the gap between germline ends came to 13 bases.

The J gene is TRBJ2-3, the V gene TRBV5-1; D gene unclear. This CDR3 has 14 residues. The ends were cut back, 0 bases at V and 2 bases at J, with 7 bases in the middle. CDR1 SGHRS and CDR2 YFSETQ come from the germline V gene. The chain's CDR3 is CASSLVTLTDTQYF. CDR3 DNA sequence: TGCGCCAGCAGCTTGGTGACCCTCACAGATACGCAGTATTTT. Supplemented by reference TRBV5-1 and TRBJ2-3, the full variable domain reads KAGVTQTPRYLIKTRGQQVTLSCSPISGHRSVSWYQQTPGQGLQFLFEYFSETQRNKGNFPGRFSGRQFSNSRSEMNVSTLELGDSALYLCASSLVTLTDTQYFGPGTRLTVL.

The J gene is TRBJ1-5, the V gene TRBV30, with D uncertain. This CDR3 has 13 residues. In germline, CDR1 is GTSNPN, CDR2 SVGIG (reference sequence). The V end lost 0 bases, the J end lost 5 bases, and 8 bases lay between the germline ends. CDR3 DNA: TGTGCCTGGAGTGTACCCGGGGATCAGCCCCAGCATTTT. This gives the protein CAWSVPGDQPQHF.

This clonotype was recorded a few times. The chain carries TRBV12-3 or TRBV12-4 and TRBJ2-1; maybe TRBD2 (6 bases). Trimming left V 0 bases short and J 10 bases short, with 7 bases between. The CDR3 has 12 residues. CDR3 protein: CASSLAGREQFF. CDR3 DNA sequence: TGTGCCAGCAGTTTAGCGGGGAGGGAGCAGTTCTTC.

This clonotype was detected many times. The V and J genes are TRBV7-9 and TRBJ2-5, with D unresolved. V lost 5 bases and J 5 bases, leaving 3 bases between the germline ends. The CDR3 contains 10 residues. Per the germline V gene, CDR1 is SEHNR and CDR2 is FQNEAQ (reference sequence). CDR3 DNA sequence: TGTGCCAGCAGCCTCGAGACCCAGTACTTC. Translating gives CASSLETQYF.

The chain combines TRBV19 with TRBJ2-1; 8 bases line up with TRBD1. The germline gives CDR1 LNHDA, CDR2 SQIVND (reference sequence). Germline trimming cut 7 bases from V and 7 bases from J; bases unmatched to any gene: 6. CDR3 length equals 13 residues. CDR3 region: CASTPWTGNEQFF. DNA of the CDR3: TGTGCCAGTACCCCATGGACAGGGAATGAGCAGTTCTTC.

This clonotype showed up just a few times. This rearrangement joins TRBV7-9 to TRBJ2-1; 10 nucleotides agree with TRBD1. This CDR3 has 16 residues. The ends lost 5 bases at V and 5 bases at J; junction bases unmatched: 9. Germline V CDR1 and CDR2: SEHNR, FQNEAQ (reference sequence). In DNA, the CDR3 is TGTGCCAGCAGCCCCGGACCGGGACAGGGGAACAATGAGCAGTTCTTC. Residues: CASSPGPGQGNNEQFF.

In this sample, this clonotype turned up many times. The genes are TRBV5-1 and TRBJ1-1; D remains ambiguous. Germline CDR1 reads SGHRS; CDR2 reads YFSETQ. Trimming took 0 bases from V and 1 from J, leaving 7 bases between them. This CDR3 comprises 14 residues. CDR3 sequence (DNA): TGCGCCAGCAGCTTGGATGCAGCGAACACTGAAGCTTTCTTT. Translated: CASSLDAANTEAFF.

This clonotype was detected a few times. V usage is TRBV7-8 and J usage is TRBJ2-7; 7 bases agree with TRBD2. The germline CDR1 and CDR2 sequences are SGHVS and FQNEAQ. V dropped 5 bases and J dropped 0; count of bases not matched to a gene: 7. The length of the CDR3 is 15 residues. Here the CDR3 DNA reads TGTGCCAGCAGCCTGCCCGGGGGGAGCTCCTACGAGCAGTACTTC. This translates into CASSLPGGSSYEQYF.

This clonotype has a count of ten or more. The chain carries TRBV4-1 and TRBJ2-5; D not resolved. Trimming cost V 3 bases and J 5 bases, with 7 bases left between them. CDR3 length: 12 residues. The germline gives CDR1 MGHRA, CDR2 YSYEKL. CDR3: CASSHPQETQYF. The CDR3 DNA reads as TGCGCCAGCAGCCACCCCCAGGAGACCCAGTACTTC.

In this sample, this clonotype turned up a few times. This chain joins TRBV2 and TRBJ2-5; D is unresolved. The CDR3 extends over 11 amino acids. Germline loops: CDR1 SNHLY, CDR2 FYNNEI. V lost 7 bases to trimming and J lost 0 bases, with 3 bases between them. The CDR3 DNA is TGTGCCAGCAAGGACCAAGAGACCCAGTACTTC. Translated: CASKDQETQYF.

The chain links TRBV29-1 to TRBJ1-4; D is perhaps TRBD1 (5 bases). V was trimmed by 3 bases and J by 5 bases, leaving 10 bases between them. This CDR3 has 13 residues. The germline V gene encodes CDR1 SQVTM and CDR2 ANQGSEA. The CDR3 nucleotides read TGCAGCGTTGAGAGCAACAGGAATGAAAAACTGTTTTTT. Its protein product is CSVESNRNEKLFF.

The genes are TRBV18 and TRBJ2-7; D is perhaps TRBD1 (6 bases). Trimming took 3 bases from V and 7 from J, leaving 19 bases between them. Germline CDR1 reads KGHSH; CDR2 reads LQKENI. The CDR3 covers 15 residues. This chain's CDR3 is CASSPVDRTPWEQYF. CDR3 DNA sequence: TGTGCCAGCTCACCCGTTGACAGGACCCCCTGGGAGCAGTACTTC.

This clonotype was observed at least ten times. The J gene is TRBJ2-6, the V gene TRBV4-3; D not resolved. The V end lost 0 bases, the J end lost 0 bases, and 6 bases lay between the germline ends. This CDR3 contains 16 residues. CDR1 is LGHNA, CDR2 YSLEER, per germline. The CDR3 DNA follows: TGCGCCAGCAGCCAAGATAAGAGCTCTGGGGCCAACGTCCTGACTTTC. As protein: CASSQDKSSGANVLTF.

A few counts support this clonotype. The chain combines TRBV5-1 with TRBJ2-2; D remains ambiguous. Germline-derived CDR1 and CDR2 are SGHRS and YFSETQ. The ends were cut back, 2 bases at V and 9 bases at J, with 8 bases in the middle. The CDR3 is 12 residues long. In nucleotides, the CDR3 is TGCGCCAGCAGCTTCCAGTTCCGGGAGCTGTTTTTT. It is translated as CASSFQFRELFF.

Only a few counts were recorded for this clonotype. The V call is TRBV7-6, the J call TRBJ2-1; D might be TRBD1 (5 bases). There are 13 residues in the CDR3. V was pared by 5 bases and J by 7 bases, with 12 bases between. Germline V gene sequence: CDR1 SGHVS, CDR2 FNYEAQ. The CDR3 DNA is TGTGCCAGCAGCGACCGGTCAGGGAATGAGCAGTTCTTC. Protein product: CASSDRSGNEQFF.

This clonotype was seen at least ten times. The chain recombines TRBV6-1 with TRBJ2-1, with TRBD1 as a possible D gene (5 bases). Between the trimmed V and J ends, which lost 6 bases and 0 bases, there was a span of 15 bases. The germline CDR1 and CDR2 sequences are MNHNS and SASEGT. This CDR3 region has 16 residues. CDR3 amino acids: CASSGLRDLSYNEQFF. CDR3 DNA sequence: TGTGCCAGCAGCGGGCTCAGGGATCTCTCCTACAATGAGCAGTTCTTC.

The chain employs TRBV5-6 and TRBJ2-5; D remains unclear. V lost 3 bases and J lost 7, with 16 bases in between. CDR3 length: 14 residues. Germline V lookup: CDR1 SGHDT, CDR2 YYEEEE. DNA for the CDR3: TGTGCCAGCAGCTCCCCGGCTAGGGCCCCGACCCAGTACTTC. Its translation: CASSSPARAPTQYF.

This clonotype was picked up many times. The chain carries TRBV29-1 and TRBJ1-5; no reliable D call. Trimming removed 6 bases at V and 2 bases at J, with 17 bases between. The CDR3 is made up of 15 amino acids. Germline CDR1 SQVTM, CDR2 ANQGSEA. Written as DNA, the CDR3 is TGCAGCGTCGCGGACGGGATATTGGGCAATCAGCCCCAGCATTTT. This encodes CSVADGILGNQPQHF. The variable domain in full, with the rest retrieved from reference TRBV29-1 and TRBJ1-5, is SAVISQKPSRDICQRGTSLTIQCQVDSQVTMMFWYRQQPGQSLTLIATANQGSEATYESGFVIDKFPISRPNLTFSTLTVSNMSPEDSSIYLCSVADGILGNQPQHFGDGTRLSIL.

The sample holds many counts of this clonotype. Germline is not matched at one junction end, which may reflect a read error. The chain has TRBV7-7 and TRBJ2-1; TRBD2 agrees at 12 bases. From germline, CDR1 is SSHAT and CDR2 FNYEAQ (reference sequence). The CDR3 is 15 amino acids. The CDR3 protein is CASSQTSGRDNEQFF. CDR3 nucleotide sequence: TGTGCTAGCAGCCAGACTAGCGGGAGAGACAATGAGCAGTTCTTC.

A word on this clonotype: A read error may be the cause here, since a much bigger clone is one base away. The chain recombines TRBV20-1 with TRBJ2-3, with D tentatively TRBD2 (6 bases). In germline, CDR1 is DFQATT, CDR2 SNEGSKA (reference sequence). The CDR3 contains 13 residues. The CDR3 here is CRAREWDSHTQYF. CDR3 nucleotides: TGCAGGGCTAGAGAATGGGACTCCCATACGCAGTATTTT.

There are many counts of this clonotype. The chain combines TRBV5-6 with TRBJ2-1; D not certain. Germline values: CDR1 SGHDT, CDR2 YYEEEE. This CDR3 spans 15 amino acids. The V and J ends lost 0 bases and 0 bases respectively, with 7 bases between them. The CDR3 is CASSLEESSYNEQFF. CDR3 coding DNA: TGTGCCAGCAGCTTGGAAGAGAGCTCCTACAATGAGCAGTTCTTC.

This clonotype was seen repeatedly, ten times or more. CDR3 nucleotides: TGTGCCACCATGACAGGGGGCGGGGAGACCCAGTACTTC. Its protein is CATMTGGGETQYF. The chain has TRBV25-1 and TRBJ2-5, with TRBD1 identical over 10 bases. The CDR3 runs 13 residues. Germline V lookup: CDR1 MGHDK, CDR2 SYGVNS. The J segment lost 5 bases and the V segment lost 10 bases, leaving 7 bases of the junction unmatched.

Many counts were recorded for this clonotype. DNA for the CDR3: TGTGCCAGCAGCCAAGACATCGCCGCCGCCGGGGAGCTGTTTTTT. As protein: CASSQDIAAAGELFF. V is TRBV4-2 and J is TRBJ2-2; D unresolved. The CDR3 loop spans 15 amino acids. Per the germline V gene, CDR1 is LGHNA and CDR2 is YNFKEQ. V lost 0 bases and J lost 6, with 11 bases in between.